This TCR beta chain was observed in a study of blood T cell repertoires in COVID-19. Study details: COVID-19 samples, acute and convalescent, were from the United States, Italy and Spain. The analysed material was cDNA or gDNA that came from T cells, B-cell-depleted T cells, or PBMCs.

How the authors handled the data: Reference gene primer amplification yielded estimated nucleated cell counts. TCRdb's table, derived via immunoSEQ multiplex PCR, lists solely in-frame clones and lacks some. That table furnishes V, J and clone size, whereas the DNA furnished D and trimming. The data show about 51,000 clones, approximately 86% seen once. A single count supports this clone. The trim removed 5 bases at V and 1 base at J, leaving 7 bases unmatched. This CDR3 contains 16 residues. Germline CDR1 is SGHAT and CDR2 is FQNNGV. The chain joins TRBV11-2 to TRBJ2-3; 9 positions agree with TRBD2. This sequence was found in a man between 60 and 70 years old with acute or convalescent COVID-19. Material for sequencing was peripheral blood. The CDR3 here is CASSGGASGGTDTQYF. As DNA, the CDR3 is TGTGCCAGCAGCGGTGGCGCTAGCGGGGGCACAGATACGCAGTATTTT.